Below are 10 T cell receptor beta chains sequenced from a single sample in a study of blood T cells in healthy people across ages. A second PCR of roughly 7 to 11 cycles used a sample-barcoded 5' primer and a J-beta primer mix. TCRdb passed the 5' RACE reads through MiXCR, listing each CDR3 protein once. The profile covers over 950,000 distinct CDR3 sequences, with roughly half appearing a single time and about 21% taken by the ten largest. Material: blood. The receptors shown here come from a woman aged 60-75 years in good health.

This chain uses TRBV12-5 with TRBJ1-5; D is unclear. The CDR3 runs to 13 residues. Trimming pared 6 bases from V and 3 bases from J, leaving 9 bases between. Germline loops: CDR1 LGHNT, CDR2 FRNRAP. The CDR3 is CASGHGINQPQHF. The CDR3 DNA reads TGTGCTAGTGGACACGGGATCAATCAGCCCCAGCATTTT.

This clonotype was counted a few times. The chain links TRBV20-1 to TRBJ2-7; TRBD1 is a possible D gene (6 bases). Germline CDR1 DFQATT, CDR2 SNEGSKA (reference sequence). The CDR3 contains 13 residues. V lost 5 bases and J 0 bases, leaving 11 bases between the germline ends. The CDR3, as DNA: TGCAGTGCTCCAGGACAGAGCTCCTACGAGCAGTACTTC. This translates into CSAPGQSSYEQYF.

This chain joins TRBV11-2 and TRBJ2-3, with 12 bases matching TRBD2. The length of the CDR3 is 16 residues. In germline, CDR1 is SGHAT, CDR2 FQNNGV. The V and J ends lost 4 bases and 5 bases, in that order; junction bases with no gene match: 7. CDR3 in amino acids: CASSSRLAGAVDTQYF. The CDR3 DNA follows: TGTGCCAGCAGCTCAAGACTAGCGGGAGCCGTAGATACGCAGTATTTT.

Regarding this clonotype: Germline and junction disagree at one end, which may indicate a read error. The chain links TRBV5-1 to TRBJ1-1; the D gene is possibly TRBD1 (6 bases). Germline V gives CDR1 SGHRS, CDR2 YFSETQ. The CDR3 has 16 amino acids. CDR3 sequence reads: CASSLENRVMNTEAFF. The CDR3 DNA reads TGCGCCAGCAGTTTGGAAAACAGGGTAATGAACACTGAAGCTTTCTTT.

The CDR3 DNA reads TGCAGCGTTGAAGTAGCCGGAAATGAGCAGTTCTTC. It is translated as CSVEVAGNEQFF. V gene TRBV29-1 combines with J gene TRBJ2-1; D not certain. Germline loops: CDR1 SQVTM, CDR2 ANQGSEA. The CDR3 loop spans 12 amino acids. The V and J ends lost 1 base and 7 bases respectively, with 8 bases between them.

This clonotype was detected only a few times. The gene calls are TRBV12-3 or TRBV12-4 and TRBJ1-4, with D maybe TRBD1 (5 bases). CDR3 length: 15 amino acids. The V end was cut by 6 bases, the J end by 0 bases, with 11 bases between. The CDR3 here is CASRLRGATNEKLFF. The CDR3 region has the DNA TGTGCCAGCAGACTCCGGGGGGCAACTAATGAAAAACTGTTTTTT.

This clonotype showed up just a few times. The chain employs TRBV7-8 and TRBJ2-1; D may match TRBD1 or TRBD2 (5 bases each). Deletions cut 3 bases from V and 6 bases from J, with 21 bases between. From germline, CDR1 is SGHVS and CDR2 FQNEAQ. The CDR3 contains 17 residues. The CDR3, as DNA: TGTGCCAGCAGCTTGAGGGGTCCGCCGGCGGCGTCCAATGAGCAGTTCTTC. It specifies CASSLRGPPAASNEQFF.

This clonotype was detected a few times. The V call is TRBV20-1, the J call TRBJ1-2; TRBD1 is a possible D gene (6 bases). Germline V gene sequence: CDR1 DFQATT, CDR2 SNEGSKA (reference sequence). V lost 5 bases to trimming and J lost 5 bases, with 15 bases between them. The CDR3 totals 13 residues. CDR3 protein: CSAPRTDTYGYTF. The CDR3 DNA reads TGCAGTGCTCCCAGGACAGATACTTATGGCTACACCTTC.

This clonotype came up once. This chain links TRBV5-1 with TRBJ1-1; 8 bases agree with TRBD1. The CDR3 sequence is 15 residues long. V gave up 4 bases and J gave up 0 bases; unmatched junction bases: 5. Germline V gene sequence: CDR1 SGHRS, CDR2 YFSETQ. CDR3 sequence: CASSPEQGVNTEAFF. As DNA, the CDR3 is TGCGCCAGCAGCCCGGAACAGGGGGTGAACACTGAAGCTTTCTTT.

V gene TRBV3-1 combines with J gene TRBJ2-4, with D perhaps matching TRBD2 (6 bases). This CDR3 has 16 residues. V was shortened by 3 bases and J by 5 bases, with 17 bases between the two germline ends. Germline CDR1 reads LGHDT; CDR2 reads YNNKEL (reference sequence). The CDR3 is CASSHIGRGSQNIQYF. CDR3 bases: TGTGCCAGCAGCCACATTGGCCGGGGGTCCCAAAACATTCAGTACTTC.